This passage covers 8 T cell receptor beta chains from one sample sequenced in a study of blood T cell repertoires in COVID-19. Clones were read by immunoSEQ multiplex PCR, and TCRdb kept only the in-frame ones, dropping some. In the table there are roughly 62,000 clones, roughly four fifths of which are singletons. Sequenced input: peripheral blood. These TCRs come from a man aged 60-69 years with acute or convalescent COVID-19.

This rearrangement joins TRBV5-1 to TRBJ2-7; TRBD1 aligns across 7 bases. The CDR3 spans 16 residues. Looked up from germline, CDR1 is SGHRS and CDR2 is YFSETQ. Trimming cost V 2 bases and J 0 bases; bases outside gene matches: 8. DNA for the CDR3: TGCGCCAGCAGCTTAAGGACAGGCGAGAGCTCCTACGAGCAGTACTTC. It is translated as CASSLRTGESSYEQYF.

This clone has a handful of counts. The chain links TRBV11-2 to TRBJ1-5; tentatively, D is TRBD1 (6 bases). V lost 1 base and J 3 bases, leaving 10 bases between the germline ends. The CDR3 extends over 15 amino acids. The germline CDR1 and CDR2 sequences are SGHAT and FQNNGV. CDR3 amino acids: CASSLGGRPNQPQHF. The CDR3 DNA is TGTGCCAGCAGCTTAGGGGGGCGGCCCAATCAGCCCCAGCATTTT.

This chain connects TRBV3-1 (or the pseudogene TRBV3-2) to TRBJ1-2; D remains unclear. CDR1 and CDR2 (germline): LGHDT, YNNKEL (reference sequence). There are 13 residues in the CDR3. Trimming stripped 2 bases from V and 4 bases from J, with 8 bases between. In nucleotides, the CDR3 is TGTGCCAGCAGCCAAAGGCGGGGCTATGGCTACACCTTC. This translates into CASSQRRGYGYTF.

This clone occurred a few times. The chain carries TRBV4-2 and TRBJ1-2, with D unclear. Germline assignment: CDR1 LGHNA and CDR2 YNFKEQ. The CDR3 consists of 15 residues. Trimming stripped 3 bases from V and 2 bases from J, with 13 bases between. The CDR3 nucleotides read TGTGCCAGCAGCCAGATCGACGGAGAGAACTATGGCTACACCTTC. Residues: CASSQIDGENYGYTF.

The CDR3 is CASSGRWDTQYF. The DNA for the CDR3 is TGCGCCAGCAGTGGGAGGTGGGATACGCAGTATTTT. The chain combines TRBV10-1 with TRBJ2-3; a weak D match, TRBD2 (5 bases). The CDR3 loop spans 12 amino acids. Germline lookup yields CDR1 WNHNN and CDR2 SYGVQD (reference sequence). The V gene lost 4 bases and the J gene lost 6 bases, with 8 bases spanning the gap.

This chain connects TRBV7-9 to TRBJ2-4, with a weak D call TRBD1 (5 bases). Per the germline V gene, CDR1 is SEHNR and CDR2 is FQNEAQ (reference sequence). Between the trimmed V and J ends, which lost 0 bases and 2 bases, there was a span of 8 bases. The CDR3 extends over 15 amino acids. The CDR3 protein is CASSLAQGTKNIQYF. DNA for the CDR3: TGTGCCAGCAGCTTAGCGCAGGGAACCAAAAACATTCAGTACTTC.

CDR3: CAGRLGGRNTEAFF. CDR3 DNA: TGTGCCGGAAGGCTGGGGGGGCGAAACACTGAAGCTTTCTTT. The rearrangement joins TRBV3-1 (or the pseudogene TRBV3-2) to TRBJ1-1; a weak D match, TRBD1 (6 bases). This CDR3 contains 14 residues. Per the germline V gene, CDR1 is LGHDT and CDR2 is YNNKEL (reference sequence). V dropped 11 bases and J dropped 2 bases, with 18 bases sitting between them.

This chain links TRBV7-6 with TRBJ2-7; 7 bases align to TRBD2. With 0 bases clipped from V and 6 bases from J, the junction kept 5 bases outside the gene matches. There are 14 residues in the CDR3. CDR1 is SGHVS and CDR2 is FNYEAQ in the germline V gene. DNA of the CDR3: TGTGCCAGCAGCTTAGCCGGGGGGTTTGGCGAGCAGTACTTC. Translating gives CASSLAGGFGEQYF.